This note documents a single T cell receptor (beta chain) sequence. The antigen remains unidentified. The entry originates in a study of CXCR3-negative and CXCR3-positive naive CD8 T cells. CDR1 SGHDT and CDR2 YYEEEE come from the germline V gene. This CDR3 is built from 16 residues. General study points: Higher TRB CDR3 hydrophobicity marked CXCR3-positive naive cells relative to CXCR3-negative naive cells.

All TRB cDNA libraries came from 5' RACE performed with UMI labels. Using the 5' RACE reads, TCRdb records one entry per CDR3 protein without DNA. The sample table includes fewer than 55,000 distinct CDR3 sequences. Sequencing was done on a sample of naive CXCR3- CD8+ T cells from blood. Sample subset: CD45RO-CCR7+CD27+CD95- naive CD8+ T cells lacking CXCR3 (TNR3-). This clonotype was obtained from a human donor in good health. Some clones in this sample may be carry-over from other donors' samples. The rearrangement uses TRBV5-6 and TRBJ2-6; the TRBD1 assignment by TCRdb is unverifiable without DNA. The CDR3 protein is CASSLAQGGGDNVLTF.